The present T cell receptor beta chain was sequenced within a study of beta chain features in type 1 diabetes. Isolated RNA was reverse transcribed in full, so expressed TCRB transcripts were sequenced. Sequencing used immunoSEQ multiplex PCR; TCRdb keeps in-frame clones, though not all of them. The sample records approximately 380,000 clones, roughly 16% being singletons. Findings and limits, study-wide: A potential PCR bias toward shorter templates would be equal in patient and control samples.

This clone was seen more than once but under ten times. Its antigen is unidentified. Sorting gave populations that all exceeded 98% purity. Germline CDR1 reads SGDLS; CDR2 reads YYNGEE. V gave up 4 bases and J gave up 13 bases; unmatched junction bases: 7. The CDR3 runs 13 residues. Sample: naive CD4+ T cells from blood. The V gene is TRBV9, the J gene TRBJ2-7, with 14 bases aligning to TRBD2. The sequence was collected from a woman aged 18-29 years in good health. CDR3 nucleotides: TGTGCCAGCAGCACCGGGACTAGCGGGAGTACTTACTTC. Translating it yields CASSTGTSGSTYF. Combining the CDR3 with reference TRBV9 and TRBJ2-7 gives the whole variable domain DSGVTQTPKHLITATGQRVTLRCSPRSGDLSVYWYQQSLDQGLQFLIQYYNGEERAKGNILERFSAQQFPDLHSELNLSSLELGDSALYFCASSTGTSGSTYFGPGTRLTVT.